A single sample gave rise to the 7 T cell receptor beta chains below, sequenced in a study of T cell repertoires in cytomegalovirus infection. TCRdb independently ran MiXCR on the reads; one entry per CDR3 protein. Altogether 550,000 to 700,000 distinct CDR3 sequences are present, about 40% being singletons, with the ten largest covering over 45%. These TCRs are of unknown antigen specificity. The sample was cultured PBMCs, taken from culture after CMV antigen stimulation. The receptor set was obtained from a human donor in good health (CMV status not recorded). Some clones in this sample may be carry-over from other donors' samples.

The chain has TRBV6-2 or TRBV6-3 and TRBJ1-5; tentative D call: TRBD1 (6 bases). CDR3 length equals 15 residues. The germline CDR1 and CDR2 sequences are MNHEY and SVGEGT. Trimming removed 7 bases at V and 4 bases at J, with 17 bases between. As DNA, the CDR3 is TGTGCCAGCAACGGAGGGGGGGGCCTAAATCAGCCCCAGCATTTT. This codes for CASNGGGGLNQPQHF.

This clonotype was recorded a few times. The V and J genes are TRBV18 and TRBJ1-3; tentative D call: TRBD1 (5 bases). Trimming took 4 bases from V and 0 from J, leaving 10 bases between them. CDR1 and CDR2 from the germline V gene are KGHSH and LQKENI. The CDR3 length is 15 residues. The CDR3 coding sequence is TGTGCCAGCTCACACCTGGACACCTCTGGAAACACCATATATTTT. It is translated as CASSHLDTSGNTIYF.

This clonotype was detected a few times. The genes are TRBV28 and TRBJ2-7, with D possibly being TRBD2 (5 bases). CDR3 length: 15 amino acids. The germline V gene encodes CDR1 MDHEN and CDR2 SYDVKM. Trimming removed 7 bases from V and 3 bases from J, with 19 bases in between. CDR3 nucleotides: TGTGCCAGCACTCCCACCCGGGGATATCACTACGAGCAGTACTTC. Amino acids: CASTPTRGYHYEQYF.

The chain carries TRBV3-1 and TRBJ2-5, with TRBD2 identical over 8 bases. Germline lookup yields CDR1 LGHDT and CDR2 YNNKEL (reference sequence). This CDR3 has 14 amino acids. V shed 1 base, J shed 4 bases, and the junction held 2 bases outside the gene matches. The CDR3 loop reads CASSQGTSRETQYF. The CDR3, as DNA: TGTGCCAGCAGCCAAGGGACTAGCCGAGAGACCCAGTACTTC.

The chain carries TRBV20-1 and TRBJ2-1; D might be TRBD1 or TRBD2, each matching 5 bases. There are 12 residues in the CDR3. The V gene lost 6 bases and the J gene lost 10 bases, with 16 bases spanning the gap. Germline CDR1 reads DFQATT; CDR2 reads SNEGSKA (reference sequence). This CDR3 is CSAAVGAREQFF. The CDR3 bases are TGCAGTGCCGCAGTCGGGGCTCGGGAGCAGTTCTTC.

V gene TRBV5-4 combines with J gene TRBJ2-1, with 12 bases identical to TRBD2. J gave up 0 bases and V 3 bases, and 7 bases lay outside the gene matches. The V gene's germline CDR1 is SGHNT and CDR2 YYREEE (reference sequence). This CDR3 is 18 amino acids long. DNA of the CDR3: TGTGCCAGCAGCTCGAGGACTAGCGGGGTGGGCTCCTACAATGAGCAGTTCTTC. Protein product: CASSSRTSGVGSYNEQFF.

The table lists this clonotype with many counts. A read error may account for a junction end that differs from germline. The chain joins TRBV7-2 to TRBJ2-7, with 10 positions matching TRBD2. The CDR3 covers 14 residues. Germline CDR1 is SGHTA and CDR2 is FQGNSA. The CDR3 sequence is CASSPGLAMVADTF. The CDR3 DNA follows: TGTGCCAGCAGCCCGGGACTAGCGATGGTGGCTGATACCTTC.